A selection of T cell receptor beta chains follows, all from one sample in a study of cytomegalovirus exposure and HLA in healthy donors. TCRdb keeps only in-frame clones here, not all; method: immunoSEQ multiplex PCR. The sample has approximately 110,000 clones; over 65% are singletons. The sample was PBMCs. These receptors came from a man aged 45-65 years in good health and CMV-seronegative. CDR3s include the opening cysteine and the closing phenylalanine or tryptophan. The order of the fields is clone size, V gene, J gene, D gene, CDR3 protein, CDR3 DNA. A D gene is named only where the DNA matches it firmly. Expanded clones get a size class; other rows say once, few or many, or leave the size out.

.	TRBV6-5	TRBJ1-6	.	CASSYSPPGRSPLHF	TGTGCCAGCAGTTACTCGCCTCCAGGGCGTTCACCCCTCCACTTT
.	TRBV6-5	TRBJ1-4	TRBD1	CASSPGQGEKLFF	TGTGCCAGCAGCCCGGGACAGGGTGAAAAACTGTTTTTT
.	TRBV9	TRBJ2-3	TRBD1	CASSVAPTGGLTDTQYF	TGTGCCAGCAGCGTTGCCCCGACAGGGGGCTTGACAGATACGCAGTATTTT
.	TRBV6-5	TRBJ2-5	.	CASARGPETQYF	TGTGCCAGCGCGAGAGGGCCGGAGACCCAGTACTTC
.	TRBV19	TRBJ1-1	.	CASSDDRVFEAFF	TGTGCCAGTAGTGATGATCGGGTTTTTGAAGCTTTCTTT
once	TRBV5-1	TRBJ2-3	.	CASSLEVQGADTQYF	TGCGCCAGCAGCTTGGAAGTCCAAGGGGCAGATACGCAGTATTTT
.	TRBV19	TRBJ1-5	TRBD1	CASSLEGQGSQPQHF	TGTGCCAGTAGTCTCGAGGGACAGGGGTCACAGCCCCAGCATTTT
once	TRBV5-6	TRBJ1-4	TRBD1	CASNYQGGGNEKLFF	TGTGCCAGCAATTACCAAGGGGGCGGGAATGAAAAACTGTTTTTT
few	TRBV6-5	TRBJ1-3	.	CASSYSNSHSGNTIYF	TGTGCCAGCAGTTACTCTAACAGTCACTCTGGAAACACCATATATTTT
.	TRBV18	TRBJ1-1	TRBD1	CASSPGQGNTEAFF	TGTGCCAGCTCACCAGGACAGGGGAACACTGAAGCTTTCTTT
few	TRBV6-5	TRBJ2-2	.	CASSTAGGELFF	TGTGCCAGCAGTACTGCGGGAGGGGAGCTGTTTTTT
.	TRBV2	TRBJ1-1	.	CASTPRGDLEAFF	TGTGCCAGCACCCCCCGGGGGGATCTCGAAGCTTTCTTT
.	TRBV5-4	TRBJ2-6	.	CASSRDSSGANVLTF	TGTGCCAGCAGTCGCGACAGCTCTGGGGCCAACGTCCTGACTTTC
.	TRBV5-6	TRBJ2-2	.	CASSLAGVRVTGELFF	TGTGCCAGCAGCTTGGCGGGCGTGCGGGTCACCGGGGAGCTGTTTTTT
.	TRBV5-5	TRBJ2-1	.	CASSLDSTHYNEQFF	TGTGCCAGCAGCTTGGACAGCACACATTACAATGAGCAGTTCTTC
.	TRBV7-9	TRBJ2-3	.	CASNSDTQYF	TGTGCCAGTAACAGTGATACGCAGTATTTT
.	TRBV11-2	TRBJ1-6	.	CASSSDRGSPLHF	TGTGCCAGCAGCTCGGACAGAGGTTCACCCCTCCACTTT
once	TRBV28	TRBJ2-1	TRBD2	CASNLLAGGPNEQFF	TGTGCCAGCAACCTACTAGCGGGGGGGCCAAATGAGCAGTTCTTC
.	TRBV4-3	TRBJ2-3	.	CASSLKRGTDTQYF	TGCGCCAGCAGCCTCAAGCGGGGCACAGATACGCAGTATTTT
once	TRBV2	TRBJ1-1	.	CASKIQSRTTEAFF	TGTGCCAGCAAAATACAGAGTCGAACCACTGAAGCTTTCTTT
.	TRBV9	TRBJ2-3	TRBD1	CASSPGTGMDTQYF	TGTGCCAGCAGCCCCGGGACAGGGATGGATACGCAGTATTTT
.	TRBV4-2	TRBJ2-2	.	CASSQSSNTGELFF	TGTGCCAGCAGCCAGTCTTCGAACACCGGGGAGCTGTTTTTT
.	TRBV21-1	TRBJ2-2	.	CASSKGGQFTGELFF	TGTGCCAGCAGCAAAGGAGGACAATTCACCGGGGAGCTGTTTTTT
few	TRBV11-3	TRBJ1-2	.	CASSLSGGNYGYTF	TGTGCCAGCAGCCTGTCTGGAGGTAACTATGGCTACACCTTC
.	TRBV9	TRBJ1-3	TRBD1	CASGPGQGSTFPGNTIYF	TGTGCCAGCGGACCGGGACAGGGCAGTACATTCCCTGGAAACACCATATATTTT
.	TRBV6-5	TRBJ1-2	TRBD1	CASSDTGQGLSGYTF	TGTGCCAGCAGCGATACCGGACAGGGGTTGAGCGGCTACACCTTC
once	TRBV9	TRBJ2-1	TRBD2	CASTLAGSSYNEQFF	TGTGCCAGCACCTTAGCGGGGAGCTCCTACAATGAGCAGTTCTTC
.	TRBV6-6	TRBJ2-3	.	CASSIDRNTDTQYF	TGTGCCAGCAGTATCGACAGGAACACAGATACGCAGTATTTT
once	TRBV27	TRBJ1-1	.	CASSTGIGNTEAFF	TGTGCCAGCAGTACCGGGATAGGGAACACTGAAGCTTTCTTT
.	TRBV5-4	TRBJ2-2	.	CASSTYRVDTGELFF	TGTGCCAGCAGCACATACAGGGTCGACACCGGGGAGCTGTTTTTT
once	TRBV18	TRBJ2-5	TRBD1	CASSPGQKETQYF	TGTGCCAGCTCACCGGGACAGAAAGAGACCCAGTACTTC
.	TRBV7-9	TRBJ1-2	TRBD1	CASSGGGTGVGYTF	TGTGCCAGCAGCGGGGGCGGGACAGGTGTTGGCTACACCTTC
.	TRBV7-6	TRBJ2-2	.	CASSYPGVGELFF	TGTGCCAGCAGCTATCCAGGGGTCGGGGAGCTGTTTTTT
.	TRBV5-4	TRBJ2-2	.	CASSWPGVTGELFF	TGTGCCAGCAGCTGGCCCGGGGTAACCGGGGAGCTGTTTTTT
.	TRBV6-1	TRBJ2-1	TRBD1	CASRWTGNNEQFF	TGTGCCAGCCGCTGGACAGGAAACAATGAGCAGTTCTTC
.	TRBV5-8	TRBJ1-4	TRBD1	CASSRGTGVVTNEKLFF	TGTGCCAGCAGCCGAGGGACAGGCGTGGTGACTAATGAAAAACTGTTTTTT
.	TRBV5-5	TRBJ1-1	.	CASSFQQGNTEAFF	TGTGCCAGCAGCTTCCAACAGGGGAACACTGAAGCTTTCTTT
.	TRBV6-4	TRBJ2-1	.	CASSDSAGQQFF	TGTGCCAGCAGTGACTCGGCAGGGCAGCAGTTCTTC
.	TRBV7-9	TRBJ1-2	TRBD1	CASSLGTLPTTGRKGYTF	TGTGCCAGCAGCTTAGGTACCCTCCCCACGACAGGGCGAAAAGGCTACACCTTC
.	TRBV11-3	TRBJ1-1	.	CASSLNPDTSAFF	TGTGCCAGCAGCTTAAATCCTGACACCTCGGCTTTCTTT
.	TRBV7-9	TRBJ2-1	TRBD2	CASSLGSLAGGNNEQFF	TGTGCCAGCAGCTTAGGTTCGCTAGCGGGGGGCAACAATGAGCAGTTCTTC
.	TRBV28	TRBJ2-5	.	CASSFGQQETQYF	TGTGCCAGCAGTTTTGGGCAGCAAGAGACCCAGTACTTC
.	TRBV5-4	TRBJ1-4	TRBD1	CASSPDQRTGGEKLFF	TGTGCCAGCAGCCCCGACCAAAGGACAGGGGGCGAAAAACTGTTTTTT
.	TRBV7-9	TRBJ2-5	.	CASSLLGQETQYF	TGTGCCAGCAGCCTACTAGGGCAAGAGACCCAGTACTTC
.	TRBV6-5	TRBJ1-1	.	CASSYQQGTLNTEAFF	TGTGCCAGCAGTTACCAACAGGGAACACTGAACACTGAAGCTTTCTTT
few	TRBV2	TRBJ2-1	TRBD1	CASRLRTGGYNNEQFF	TGTGCCAGCAGACTCCGGACAGGGGGGTACAATAATGAGCAGTTCTTC
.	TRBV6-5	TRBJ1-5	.	CASSRDRQDYQPQHF	TGTGCCAGCAGTCGAGACCGACAGGACTATCAGCCCCAGCATTTT
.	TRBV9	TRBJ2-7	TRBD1	CASSTGGVYEQYF	TGTGCCAGCTCGACAGGGGGCGTATACGAGCAGTACTTC
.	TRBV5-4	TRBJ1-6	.	CASSLGGGAPMGSPLHF	TGTGCCAGCAGCTTGGGTGGAGGGGCACCTATGGGTTCACCCCTCCACTTT
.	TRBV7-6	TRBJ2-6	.	CASSLGNSGANVLTF	TGTGCCAGCAGCTTGGGCAACTCTGGGGCCAACGTCCTGACTTTC
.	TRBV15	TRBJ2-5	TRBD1	CATNRDREETQYF	TGTGCCACCAACCGGGACAGGGAAGAGACCCAGTACTTC
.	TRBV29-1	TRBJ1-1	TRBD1	CSVAQGIGEAFF	TGCAGCGTTGCACAGGGGATCGGTGAAGCTTTCTTT
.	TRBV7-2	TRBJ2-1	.	CASRGGPSYNEQFF	TGTGCCAGCAGGGGGGGGCCCTCCTACAATGAGCAGTTCTTC
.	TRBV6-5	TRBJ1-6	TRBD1	CASSPGQLDSPLHF	TGTGCCAGCAGTCCGGGACAGTTAGATTCACCCCTCCACTTT